Sequencing of this T cell receptor beta chain was carried out in a study of blood T cells in healthy people across ages. Whole-study results and caveats: PBMCs left unsorted prevented a conclusive naive versus antigen-experienced comparison.

This clonotype appeared a few times. Its matching antigen is unknown. CDR1 SGHTA and CDR2 FQGNSA come from the germline V gene. This CDR3 comprises 15 residues. Trimming stripped 8 bases from V and 1 base from J, with 17 bases between. Through a sample-barcoded 5' primer and a J-beta primer mix, a second PCR was run for roughly 7 to 12 cycles. TCRdb re-analysed the 5' RACE reads in MiXCR, keeping a single row per CDR3 protein. The repertoire includes about 1.6 million distinct CDR3 sequences, roughly 32% of them detected once, and about 11% sits in the top ten. The sample was blood. The chain combines TRBV7-2 with TRBJ2-5; D tentatively fits TRBD1 or TRBD2 (6 bases each). The TCR comes from a woman between 25 and 40 years old in good health. In nucleotides, the CDR3 is TGTGCCAGCCCGCGGGGAGGAGGGGGCCAAGAGACCCAGTACTTC. Its translation is CASPRGGGGQETQYF.